These 21 T cell receptor beta chains were all obtained from the same sample, sequenced in a study of cytomegalovirus exposure and HLA in healthy donors. 60 Vbeta and 13 Jbeta primers were used in PCR. Sequencing used immunoSEQ multiplex PCR; TCRdb keeps in-frame clones, though not all of them. The data show 110,000 or so clones, about 78% seen once. The sequencing sample was made of PBMCs. Receptors were obtained from a man aged 30 to 45 in good health and CMV-seronegative.

V and J are TRBV21-1 and TRBJ2-2; the DNA was not used to check the table's D call, TRBD2. TRBV21-1 is listed as a pseudogene. The CDR3 extends over 18 amino acids. CDR3 region: CASSKALRVCGRTGELFF. CDR3 nucleotide sequence: TGTGCCAGCAGCAAAGCGCTGCGGGTATGCGGGCGGACCGGGGAGCTGTTTTTT.

The chain is built from TRBV4-1 and TRBJ2-7; D perhaps matches TRBD1 (6 bases). Trimming removed 3 bases at V and 0 bases at J, with 15 bases between. From germline, CDR1 is MGHRA and CDR2 YSYEKL. The CDR3 length is 16 residues. Here the CDR3 DNA reads TGCGCCAGCAGCCAGGAACAGGGAAGGAGCTCCTACGAGCAGTACTTC. It specifies CASSQEQGRSSYEQYF.

The chain recombines TRBV5-1 with TRBJ2-3, with 9 bases lining up with TRBD2. V shed 5 bases and J 1 base; nucleotides not matched to a gene: 5. The CDR3 length is 15 residues. The germline V gene has CDR1 SGHRS and CDR2 YFSETQ. CDR3 in DNA: TGCGCCAGCAGTCCCTTAGCGGGAGGCACAGATACGCAGTATTTT. Translated, it gives CASSPLAGGTDTQYF. The full variable domain, with the rest looked up from reference TRBV5-1 and TRBJ2-3, is KAGVTQTPRYLIKTRGQQVTLSCSPISGHRSVSWYQQTPGQGLQFLFEYFSETQRNKGNFPGRFSGRQFSNSRSEMNVSTLELGDSALYLCASSPLAGGTDTQYFGPGTRLTVL.

This chain joins TRBV4-3 and TRBJ2-3, with 10 bases matching TRBD1. CDR1 and CDR2 (germline): LGHNA, YSLEER. The CDR3 is made up of 16 amino acids. The J segment lost 2 bases and the V segment lost 0 bases, leaving 2 bases of the junction unmatched. The CDR3 DNA is TGCGCCAGCAGCCAAGACGGGACAGGGGACACAGATACGCAGTATTTT. Its protein is CASSQDGTGDTDTQYF.

A few counts support this clone. The DNA of the CDR3 is TGCAGCGTTTTAGGGGACAATCAGCCCCAGCATTTT. It codes for CSVLGDNQPQHF. The chain links TRBV29-1 to TRBJ1-5, with D possibly being TRBD1 (5 bases). The germline gives CDR1 SQVTM, CDR2 ANQGSEA. Between the trimmed V and J ends, which lost 5 bases and 3 bases, there was a span of 8 bases. The CDR3 has 12 amino acids.

This rearrangement joins TRBV10-3 to TRBJ2-7; 7 nucleotides line up with TRBD1. V shed 2 bases, J shed 2 bases, and the junction held 3 bases outside the gene matches. The CDR3 sequence is 14 residues long. The V gene's germline CDR1 is ENHRY and CDR2 SYGVKD. CDR3 bases: TGTGCCATCAGTGAGAGACAGGGTACCTACGAGCAGTACTTC. It yields the protein CAISERQGTYEQYF.

The count of this clone is one. The genes are TRBV28 and TRBJ1-2; D may be TRBD1 (5 bases). Trimming took 2 bases from V and 4 from J, leaving 8 bases between them. Germline lookup yields CDR1 MDHEN and CDR2 SYDVKM. The CDR3 runs to 13 residues. The CDR3 coding sequence is TGTGCCAGCAGTTTACCGGGGGTCTATGGCTACACCTTC. Translated: CASSLPGVYGYTF.

This clone was seen more than once but under ten times. This rearrangement joins TRBV9 to TRBJ2-5; D remains ambiguous. The CDR3 is made up of 14 amino acids. Germline-derived CDR1 and CDR2 are SGDLS and YYNGEE. V was cut by 0 bases and J by 5 bases, with 11 bases left in between. The CDR3 reads CASSVASGWETQYF. In DNA form, the CDR3 reads TGTGCCAGCAGCGTAGCTTCCGGGTGGGAGACCCAGTACTTC.

The rearrangement joins TRBV19 to TRBJ1-6; 10 bases fit TRBD1. Germline assignment: CDR1 LNHDA and CDR2 SQIVND (reference sequence). The CDR3 loop spans 17 amino acids. V lost 6 bases and J lost 6; bases outside the gene matches: 11. Here the CDR3 DNA reads TGTGCCAGTAGAGGGAGGATGGACAGGGGGGTTAATTCACCCCTCCACTTT. Its translation: CASRGRMDRGVNSPLHF.

This chain connects TRBV11-2 to TRBJ2-1; 12 bases map to TRBD2. CDR1 SGHAT and CDR2 FQNNGV come from the germline V gene. The CDR3 loop spans 15 amino acids. With V trimmed by 5 bases and J by 8 bases, 7 bases remained unmatched. In DNA, the CDR3 is TGTGCCAGCAGCCGCCTAGCGGGGGGGCCGTATGAGCAGTTCTTC. Translated: CASSRLAGGPYEQFF.

The CDR3: CASSQGASGEDTQYF. The CDR3 DNA is TGCGCCAGCAGCCAAGGGGCTAGCGGGGAAGATACGCAGTATTTT. The rearrangement links TRBV4-3 to TRBJ2-3; 9 bases agree with TRBD2. Trimming took 1 base from V and 5 from J; bases not matched to a gene: 4. The germline V gene encodes CDR1 LGHNA and CDR2 YSLEER. The CDR3 length is 15 residues.

The CDR3 here is CASSLFGTGEVNEQYF. In DNA form, the CDR3 reads TGTGCCAGCAGTTTATTTGGGACAGGGGAGGTGAACGAGCAGTACTTC. This rearrangement joins TRBV27 to TRBJ2-7; 10 bases are a match to TRBD1. The V gene end was trimmed by 1 base and the J gene end by 5 bases; junction bases not matched to a gene: 8. Germline V gene lookup returns CDR1 MNHEY and CDR2 SMNVEV (reference sequence). The CDR3 contains 16 residues.

This clone has a single count. V gene TRBV27 combines with J gene TRBJ1-4; D remains ambiguous. Germline CDR1 is MNHEY and CDR2 is SMNVEV (reference sequence). V gave up 5 bases and J gave up 2 bases, with 6 bases separating them. This CDR3 region has 13 residues. The CDR3 reads CASSIVTNEKLFF. DNA of the CDR3: TGTGCCAGCAGTATCGTTACTAATGAAAAACTGTTTTTT.

V and J are TRBV29-1 and TRBJ2-7; no clear D. V gave up 4 bases and J gave up 4 bases, with 14 bases separating them. CDR3 length: 13 amino acids. Germline V gene data show CDR1 as SQVTM and CDR2 as ANQGSEA. The CDR3 sequence is CSVGHGAYYEQYF. Written as DNA, the CDR3 is TGCAGCGTTGGTCACGGAGCTTATTACGAGCAGTACTTC.

This clone was detected only a few times. The chain is built from TRBV30 and TRBJ1-1; the match to TRBD1 covers 9 bases. With V trimmed by 2 bases and J by 6 bases, 13 bases remained unmatched. This CDR3 region has 16 residues. Germline CDR1 and CDR2: GTSNPN and SVGIG (reference sequence). The DNA of the CDR3 is TGTGCCTGGAGTTCCCCCCCGGACAGGGGTGATGCTGAAGCTTTCTTT. This encodes CAWSSPPDRGDAEAFF.

This clone came up once. J is TRBJ1-1 and V is TRBV5-6; TRBD1 matches at 7 bases. The CDR3 consists of 13 residues. The V segment lost 5 bases and the J segment 5 bases; nucleotides outside the gene matches: 6. CDR1 is SGHDT and CDR2 is YYEEEE in the germline V gene. Written as DNA, the CDR3 is TGTGCCAGCAGTAAGACAGGGAGGACTGAAGCTTTCTTT. It codes for CASSKTGRTEAFF.

The V and J genes are TRBV6-5 and TRBJ2-7; 14 bases map to TRBD2. The CDR3 runs to 15 residues. The junction had 6 bases not matched to a gene; V was cut back by 5 bases and J by 6 bases. CDR1 is MNHEY, CDR2 SVGAGI, per germline. The CDR3 DNA reads as TGTGCCAGCAGTAGGGGACTAGCGGGAGCGGCCGAGCAGTACTTC. This encodes CASSRGLAGAAEQYF.

The chain links TRBV5-4 to TRBJ1-3; D is possibly TRBD1 (6 bases). This CDR3 contains 15 residues. Looked up from germline, CDR1 is SGHNT and CDR2 is YYREEE (reference sequence). V lost 2 bases and J 3 bases, leaving 12 bases between the germline ends. The CDR3 here is CASSLQGTNGNTIYF. In DNA form, the CDR3 reads TGTGCCAGCAGCTTACAGGGAACGAATGGAAACACCATATATTTT.

J is TRBJ2-5 and V is TRBV7-2; 11 bases are shared with TRBD2. Germline V lookup: CDR1 SGHTA, CDR2 FQGNSA. With V trimmed by 5 bases and J by 9 bases, 11 bases remained unmatched. The length of the CDR3 is 15 residues. CDR3 sequence: CASSIGTSGSGPQYF. CDR3 DNA sequence: TGTGCCAGCAGCATAGGGACTAGCGGCTCGGGGCCCCAGTACTTC.

The V call is TRBV12-5, the J call TRBJ2-1; D may be TRBD2 (6 bases). Trimming took off 3 bases at V and 6 bases at J, with 12 bases between the two ends. The CDR3 spans 14 residues. CDR1 and CDR2 (germline): LGHNT, FRNRAP. In DNA, the CDR3 is TGTGCTAGTGGTTTACGGGACTGGATCAATGAGCAGTTCTTC. It encodes CASGLRDWINEQFF.

V is TRBV14 and J is TRBJ2-2; possibly TRBD2 for D (5 bases). The CDR3 has 17 residues. With 4 bases removed from V and 6 bases from J, the gap between germline ends came to 21 bases. Germline CDR1 SGHDN, CDR2 FVKESK. The CDR3 nucleotides are TGTGCCAGCAGCCTAGTCTTTCTTCGGGATAGCGCCGGGGAGCTGTTTTTT. Protein sequence: CASSLVFLRDSAGELFF. The full variable domain, in which reference TRBV14 and TRBJ2-2 provide the parts outside the CDR3, is EAGVTQFPSHSVIEKGQTVTLRCDPISGHDNLYWYRRVMGKEIKFLLHFVKESKQDESGMPNNRFLAERTGGTYSTLKVQPAELEDSGVYFCASSLVFLRDSAGELFFGEGSRLTVL.